This TCR beta chain was sequenced in a study of blood T cell repertoires in COVID-19. TCRdb's table, derived via immunoSEQ multiplex PCR, lists solely in-frame clones and lacks some. The sample records about 150,000 clones, less than 90% being singletons. This CDR3 has 14 amino acids. CDR1 and CDR2 from the germline V gene are SGHNT and YYREEE (reference sequence). J gave up 5 bases and V 3 bases, and 1 base lay outside the gene matches. This TCR was sampled from a woman between 45 and 60 years old who had recovered from COVID-19. The V gene is TRBV5-4, the J gene TRBJ2-3; 12 bases align to TRBD2. Sequencing used PBMCs or T cells enriched from blood (not recorded which). The CDR3 sequence is CASSWGLAGDTQYF. The DNA for the CDR3 is TGTGCCAGCAGCTGGGGACTAGCGGGAGATACGCAGTATTTT.